This note documents a single T cell receptor (beta chain) sequence. With the read ending 3 residues before the CDR3 end, the germline J gene is used to fill in that end. These data come from a study of T cells in women clearing cervical HPV infection. Study background: Controls gave blood once infection was undetectable; cases at lesion identification.

Each participant carried one incident cervical HPV16 infection only. MY09/MY11 PCR detected cervical HPV DNA; dot-blot assigned genotypes. The data were produced by immunoSEQ multiplex PCR, yet TCRdb's version contains in-frame clones alone and is incomplete. The sample has about 12,000 clones; the top ten hold approximately 10%. The CDR3 is 14 residues long. V shed 5 bases and J shed 1 base, with 12 bases lying between them. In germline, CDR1 is LNHDA, CDR2 SQIVND (reference sequence). The TCR comes from a woman between 18 and 69 years old with a cervical HPV16 infection that either progressed to CIN3+ or cleared (not recorded which). V and J are TRBV19 and TRBJ2-7; D gene ambiguous. The sample comprised blood buffy coat. The DNA read from the CDR3 is TGTGCCAGTAGTCCACCTACAGATTCCTACGAG. This encodes CASSPPTDSYE. The whole CDR3 reads CASSPPTDSYEQYF. Based on the CDR3 plus reference TRBV19 and TRBJ2-7, the full variable domain is DGGITQSPKYLFRKEGQNVTLSCEQNLNHDAMYWYRQDPGQGLRLIYYSQIVNDFQKGDIAEGYSVSREKKESFPLTVTSAQKNPTAFYLCASSPPTDSYEQYFGPGTRLTVT.